This TCR beta chain was sequenced during a study of Graves' ophthalmopathy and Graves' hyperthyroidism. Amplification from RNA transcripts yielded the TCR beta CDR3 regions. Second-round multiplex PCR came after a first-round RT-PCR that employed HTBI primers. MiXCR, run by TCRdb on the multiplex PCR reads, gives a single entry per CDR3 protein. The profile shows around 400,000 distinct CDR3 sequences, around 18% of them singletons. In this sample, this clonotype turned up once. With 6 bases removed from V and 8 bases from J, the gap between germline ends came to 14 bases. The CDR3 has 14 amino acids.

The rearrangement links TRBV12-3 or TRBV12-4 to TRBJ1-6; TRBD1 might be the D (6 bases). The sequencing input was peripheral blood. This clonotype was sampled from a woman aged 18 to 35 with Graves' ophthalmopathy. CDR3 sequence: CASSWGGQHSPLHF. The CDR3 DNA follows: TGTGCCAGCAGCTGGGGGGGGCAACATTCACCCCTCCACTTT.